This TCR beta chain was sequenced during a study of vaccination and CD4 T cells after COVID-19. Cultured CD4+ T cell DNA underwent sequencing with the Oncomine TCR Beta short-read assay. TCRdb reprocessed the PCR reads via MiXCR and lists one record per CDR3 protein. The data contain more than 15,000 distinct CDR3 sequences, approximately 60% of them singletons. Treatment defined: approximately 11-day PBMC culture with coronavirus spike peptide pools or control peptides (ViraFEST assay). Notes on this clonotype: Its antigen is undetermined.

This CDR3 region has 15 residues. The germline V gene encodes CDR1 SEHNR and CDR2 FQNEAQ (reference sequence). After removal of 5 bases from V and 0 bases from J, the junction contained 3 bases not matched to a gene. Whole-study results and caveats: Median SARS-CoV-2-reactive clonotypes rose from approximately 21 to 40, not significantly.

This clonotype originated in a human donor who had recovered from COVID-19. The V and J genes are TRBV7-9 and TRBJ1-1; TRBD1 matches 10 bases. The source material was CD4+ T cells from blood, cultured in vitro, sampled after SARS-CoV-2 vaccination. The CDR3 loop reads CASSPGQGLNTEAFF. The CDR3 DNA is TGTGCCAGCAGCCCGGGACAGGGGTTGAACACTGAAGCTTTCTTT.